Given below is one T cell receptor (beta chain) in context. Its antigen remains unidentified. Base-call qualities are not available, and no considerably larger clone is one nucleotide away. Interpreted using the paper, the time point label stands for: baseline before first vaccination. Explained via the paper, the treatment or condition label denotes: meningococcal conjugate vaccine given as trial control. Samples from vaccinated people were obtained from the UK trials COV001 and COV002, which included a single-blind randomized controlled phase 2/3 trial of AZD1222 (ChAdOx1 nCoV-19) in healthy adults. For TCRbeta chain sequencing, PBMC samples were collected from trial participants at day 0 and at day 28 after the second dose. The CDR3 regions of human TCRbeta chains were subjected to immunosequencing. On the authors' methods: TCRs in the repertoires were matched against a reference library of SARS-CoV-2-specific TCRs that had been generated with the MIRA antigen-specificity platform. Breadth meant the fraction of unique TCRs that were SARS-CoV-2-associated, whereas depth meant the fraction of total T cells that were SARS-CoV-2-associated. Using the MIRA data, each spike-specific TCR was mapped to the spike region that the TCR reacts to and placed in a CD4 or CD8 class. Log10-transformed breadth and depth values were compared by one-way ANOVA with Sidak's multiple comparisons tests. TCRdb stores this immuneACCESS table with in-frame sequences only. Part of the clones is absent; in the studies checked, under half of the shortfall reflects unresolved V genes, and no reason is known for the rest. For V, J and clone size, that table is used; D and trimming come from the DNA. Within this sample are some 150,000 clones, with roughly nine tenths of them counted one time only. The leading ten clones occupy around 4.4% of the sample.

Deletion took 10 bases off V and 9 bases off J, with a span of 16 bases between the germline ends. The CDR1 and CDR2 encoded by the germline V gene are MNHEY and SVGAGI. Measured from the cysteine to the phenylalanine, the CDR3 is 12 residues long. The kept DNA is CDR3 alone, 36 bases in frame from the first base. These data originate in a study of T cell responses to AZD1222 COVID-19 vaccine (dated by TCRdb to the early 2020s). About the full investigation: TCR sequencing was performed for some 250 trial participants, of whom roughly 200 were given two doses of AZD1222 and around 26 were given two doses of MenACWY control vaccine. Trial participants were enrolled by age into 18-55, 56-69 and 70-plus year subgroups, with about 150, 28 and 57 TCR-sequenced participants respectively. Findings and caveats that apply to the study as a whole: After two AZD1222 doses, both the breadth and the depth of spike-specific TCRs were significantly higher than at day 0 and than in MenACWY recipients. Because no samples from the day 14 peak response were available, repertoires could be characterized only after the peak T cell response. Conclusions about previously exposed vaccinees were limited because only six AZD1222 recipients were SARS-CoV-2 seropositive at baseline. Reportedly, almost half of the unique spike-specific TCRs recognized epitopes lying outside the regions that are mutated in the B.1.351 and B.1.1.7 variants. CD4 TCRs associated with the vaccine covered the entire spike protein, and the dominant responses were in regions 160-218 and 743-854. The 56-69-year group was small, and its depth increase did not reach significance, likely because of low power. Participants were mostly white British and included more females than males, and it was suggested by the authors that clonal diversity may have been underestimated.

The specimen comprised peripheral blood, sampled on day 0 of MenACWY control vaccination. The source of this sequence is an adult in good health. The chain is encoded by TRBV6-5 joined to TRBJ2-1; possibly the D gene is TRBD2, per 6 matching bases. This receptor carries the CDR3 CATYFGGAEQFF. The DNA is as follows: TGTGCCACCTATTTCGGCGGGGCTGAGCAGTTCTTC.